This entry describes one TCR beta chain. In the authors' methods: For nucleated cells, counts were estimated from reference gene primer amplification. Assay used: immunoSEQ multiplex PCR; TCRdb lists only in-frame clones, some missing. For V, J and clone size, that table is used; D and trimming come from the DNA. The sample gives about 130,000 clones, roughly 80% of which show up once; 18% is in the top ten. This sample stems from a study of blood T cell repertoires in COVID-19. V was pared by 2 bases and J by 7 bases, with 14 bases of the junction left unmatched. The germline V gene has CDR1 LGHDT and CDR2 YNNKEL (reference sequence). The length of the CDR3 is 17 residues. Two negative PCRs, clearance, or symptom resolution had been documented for recovered Cohort 3 donors.

The sequenced sample was PBMCs or T cells enriched from blood (not recorded which). The receptor was derived from a man between 25 and 39 years old who had recovered from COVID-19. V is TRBV3-1 (or the pseudogene TRBV3-2) and J is TRBJ2-7, with TRBD2 matching over 10 bases. The CDR3 nucleotides are TGTGCCAGCAGCCAACCGGGAGGGAGCGGGAGGGCGTGGGAGCAGTACTTC. Amino acid sequence: CASSQPGGSGRAWEQYF.